Below are 30 T cell receptor beta chains sequenced from a single sample in a study of blood T cell repertoires in COVID-19. Repertoires were generated with immunoSEQ multiplex PCR, while TCRdb's copy carries only in-frame clones and drops some. The sample lists approximately 300,000 clones, less than 85% seen once, with 1.9% in the top ten. Sequenced material: PBMCs or T cells enriched from blood (not recorded which). These receptor sequences come from a woman in her 30s who had been exposed to COVID-19.

This clone was detected only a few times. This CDR3 is CASSLKVGTGELFF. As DNA, the CDR3 is TGTGCCAGCAGCTTAAAGGTCGGGACCGGGGAGCTGTTTTTT. This sequence joins TRBV7-2 and TRBJ2-2; D remains unclear. V lost 2 bases to trimming and J lost 5 bases, with 9 bases between them. In germline, CDR1 is SGHTA, CDR2 FQGNSA. The length of the CDR3 is 14 residues.

The chain carries TRBV23-1 and TRBJ1-3; D may be TRBD1 (5 bases). TRBV23-1 is an open reading frame whose function is uncertain. The CDR3 contains 17 residues. V shed 1 base and J shed 0 bases, with 13 bases lying between them. The CDR3 protein is CASSQLTQASSGNTIYF. CDR3 DNA: TGCGCCAGCAGTCAATTAACACAGGCAAGCTCTGGAAACACCATATATTTT.

This chain uses TRBV28 with TRBJ1-4; possibly TRBD1 for D (6 bases). The CDR3 is made up of 13 amino acids. V was pared by 6 bases and J by 8 bases, with 13 bases between. Germline V gives CDR1 MDHEN, CDR2 SYDVKM. In DNA form, the CDR3 reads TGTGCCAGCAGACAGGGAAAGGAGGAAAAACTGTTTTTT. Encoded protein: CASRQGKEEKLFF. Together with reference TRBV28 and TRBJ1-4, the CDR3 gives the full variable domain: DVKVTQSSRYLVKRTGEKVFLECVQDMDHENMFWYRQDPGLGLRLIYFSYDVKMKEKGDIPEGYSVSREKKERFSLILESASTNQTSMYLCASRQGKEEKLFFGSGTQLSVL.

The chain is built from TRBV19 and TRBJ2-2, with TRBD1 identical over 9 bases. The J segment lost 4 bases and the V segment lost 7 bases, leaving 10 bases of the junction unmatched. The CDR3 consists of 16 residues. Germline lookup yields CDR1 LNHDA and CDR2 SQIVND (reference sequence). The CDR3 DNA is TGTGCCAGTACCCAATTTGCGGGACAGGGCACCGGGGAGCTGTTTTTT. Protein sequence: CASTQFAGQGTGELFF.

This sequence joins TRBV2 and TRBJ2-7; TRBD2 aligns across 8 bases. The CDR3 is made up of 15 amino acids. Germline V lookup: CDR1 SNHLY, CDR2 FYNNEI. Trimming removed 4 bases from V and 0 bases from J; junction bases left unmatched: 5. CDR3 sequence: CASSGSTSGSYEQYF. CDR3 DNA sequence: TGTGCCAGCAGTGGATCTACTAGCGGCTCCTACGAGCAGTACTTC.

The genes are TRBV10-3 and TRBJ2-3, with 7 bases identical to TRBD2. Germline V gene data show CDR1 as ENHRY and CDR2 as SYGVKD. There are 13 residues in the CDR3. J was trimmed by 4 bases and V by 7 bases; bases with no gene match: 5. The CDR3 reads CAIKAGVADTQYF. The CDR3 DNA reads TGTGCCATCAAGGCGGGAGTGGCAGATACGCAGTATTTT.

The gene calls are TRBV5-1 and TRBJ1-4; 8 nucleotides match TRBD1. The J segment lost 7 bases and the V segment lost 3 bases, leaving 5 bases of the junction unmatched. Germline CDR1 reads SGHRS; CDR2 reads YFSETQ. The CDR3 covers 14 residues. The CDR3 sequence: CASSSGGASEKLFF. DNA for the CDR3: TGCGCCAGCAGCTCAGGGGGCGCTTCTGAAAAACTGTTTTTT.

This clone was observed a few times. The V call is TRBV6-6, the J call TRBJ1-1; D is perhaps TRBD1 (5 bases). Trimming pared 5 bases from V and 3 bases from J, leaving 25 bases between. The CDR3 contains 18 residues. Germline CDR1 is MNHNY and CDR2 is SVGAGI (reference sequence). The CDR3 here is CASSRTVAGGLGDTEAFF. The CDR3 DNA reads as TGTGCCAGCAGTCGAACAGTGGCAGGAGGACTAGGGGACACTGAAGCTTTCTTT.

V and J are TRBV24-1 and TRBJ2-1; a weak D match, TRBD2 (5 bases). The CDR3 runs to 14 residues. The V gene lost 1 base and the J gene lost 11 bases, with 14 bases spanning the gap. CDR1 is KGHDR and CDR2 is SFDVKD in the germline V gene. CDR3 in DNA: TGTGCCACCAGTGATTTCCGGAACCCGGGAAAGCAGTTCTTC. It is translated as CATSDFRNPGKQFF.

The count of this clone is one. The chain joins TRBV7-2 to TRBJ1-6, with D possibly TRBD1 on 6 matching bases. The CDR3 length is 14 residues. V was clipped by 5 bases and J by 8 bases, with 13 bases between them. Germline lookup yields CDR1 SGHTA and CDR2 FQGNSA. DNA of the CDR3: TGTGCCAGCAGCCCTTACAGGGTTGATTCACCCCTCCACTTT. This sequence encodes CASSPYRVDSPLHF.

Many counts were recorded for this clone. Here the CDR3 DNA reads TGTGCCAGCAGCTTGGTTCTAGGGGAGGTGACCGGGGAGCTGTTTTTT. Amino acid sequence: CASSLVLGEVTGELFF. The chain combines TRBV5-5 with TRBJ2-2, with D maybe TRBD2 (6 bases). V was trimmed by 0 bases and J by 5 bases, leaving 14 bases between them. The CDR3 is 16 amino acids. CDR1 SGHKS and CDR2 YYEKEE come from the germline V gene (reference sequence).

The chain uses TRBV6-5 and TRBJ1-2, with TRBD1 identical over 8 bases. The CDR3 covers 13 residues. Germline CDR1 is MNHEY and CDR2 is SVGAGI. After removal of 11 bases from V and 7 bases from J, the junction contained 12 bases not matched to a gene. In nucleotides, the CDR3 is TGTGCCGCAAGGACAGGGACTTATTCTGGCTACACCTTC. This encodes CAARTGTYSGYTF.

Only a few counts were recorded for this clone. The chain joins TRBV5-1 to TRBJ2-5, with D maybe TRBD1 (6 bases). With 0 bases removed from V and 4 bases from J, the gap between germline ends came to 13 bases. This CDR3 has 15 residues. Germline lookup yields CDR1 SGHRS and CDR2 YFSETQ. The CDR3 region is CASSLDLRGGETQYF. The DNA for the CDR3 is TGCGCCAGCAGCTTGGACCTTAGAGGGGGAGAGACCCAGTACTTC. Supplemented by reference TRBV5-1 and TRBJ2-5, the full variable domain reads KAGVTQTPRYLIKTRGQQVTLSCSPISGHRSVSWYQQTPGQGLQFLFEYFSETQRNKGNFPGRFSGRQFSNSRSEMNVSTLELGDSALYLCASSLDLRGGETQYFGPGTRLLVL.

The chain couples TRBV3-1 (or the pseudogene TRBV3-2) to TRBJ2-3; 10 positions match TRBD2. CDR1 and CDR2 (germline): LGHDT, YNNKEL (reference sequence). V lost 1 base and J lost 1; bases outside the gene matches: 14. The CDR3 consists of 20 residues. The CDR3 coding sequence is TGTGCCAGCAGCCAAGGCCCCTCAAAGCGGGGGGGCCCTCGCACAGATACGCAGTATTTT. Translated, it gives CASSQGPSKRGGPRTDTQYF.

In its sample, this clone was seen once. The rearrangement links TRBV5-6 to TRBJ1-2; D may be TRBD1 (5 bases). V lost 0 bases, J lost 4 bases, and 10 bases lay in between. The CDR3 runs 14 residues. Germline V lookup: CDR1 SGHDT, CDR2 YYEEEE. As DNA, the CDR3 is TGTGCCAGCAGCTTGGGGCGGGGGGTCTATGGCTACACCTTC. As protein: CASSLGRGVYGYTF.

The genes are TRBV2 and TRBJ2-1; 9 bases line up with TRBD2. There are 16 residues in the CDR3. V lost 2 bases to trimming and J lost 8 bases; unmatched junction nucleotides: 10. CDR1 SNHLY and CDR2 FYNNEI come from the germline V gene. CDR3 in amino acids: CASSEQTSGSRDEQFF. The CDR3 DNA is TGTGCCAGCAGTGAACAAACTAGCGGGTCGCGCGATGAGCAGTTCTTC.

In its sample, this clone was seen once. The CDR3 sequence: CASSPRGGMGQPQHF. CDR3 nucleotide sequence: TGTGCCAGCAGTCCCCGGGGGGGGATGGGACAGCCCCAGCATTTT. The gene calls are TRBV28 and TRBJ1-5; D might be TRBD1 (5 bases). V was clipped by 5 bases and J by 7 bases, with 18 bases between them. This CDR3 has 15 amino acids. The germline CDR1 and CDR2 sequences are MDHEN and SYDVKM.

The chain joins TRBV19 to TRBJ2-3; 11 nucleotides line up with TRBD2. This CDR3 contains 16 residues. Trimming took 4 bases from V and 0 from J; bases not matched to a gene: 3. Per germline, CDR1 LNHDA and CDR2 SQIVND (reference sequence). The CDR3 sequence: CASSTRLAGSTDTQYF. The CDR3 coding sequence is TGTGCCAGTAGTACCCGACTAGCGGGAAGCACAGATACGCAGTATTTT.

This CDR3 reads CASSLYGQGIAKNIQYF. The CDR3, as DNA: TGTGCCAGCAGTTTATATGGACAGGGGATAGCCAAAAACATTCAGTACTTC. The rearrangement uses TRBV28 and TRBJ2-4, with TRBD1 matching over 9 bases. The CDR3 covers 17 residues. Germline V gene data show CDR1 as MDHEN and CDR2 as SYDVKM. Trimming at V came to 1 base and at J to 0 bases, leaving 4 bases not matched to a gene.

This rearrangement joins TRBV7-9 to TRBJ2-7, with D perhaps TRBD2 (5 bases). This CDR3 comprises 14 residues. Germline assignment: CDR1 SEHNR and CDR2 FQNEAQ (reference sequence). V lost 8 bases to trimming and J lost 0 bases, with 14 bases between them. This CDR3 reads CASGRPTSSYEQYF. The CDR3 nucleotides are TGTGCCAGCGGAAGACCTACTAGCTCCTACGAGCAGTACTTC.

This rearrangement joins TRBV2 to TRBJ1-6; D remains ambiguous. The V and J ends lost 11 bases and 5 bases respectively, with 13 bases between them. The CDR3 runs to 13 residues. Germline CDR1 is SNHLY and CDR2 is FYNNEI. CDR3: CAAERGDNSPLHF. For the CDR3, the DNA is TGTGCCGCGGAGAGAGGAGATAATTCACCCCTCCACTTT.

This clone was detected once. The rearrangement uses TRBV9 and TRBJ2-7, with 11 bases matching TRBD2. V was clipped by 4 bases and J by 2 bases; unmatched bases: 2. CDR3 length: 14 amino acids. Germline V gene lookup returns CDR1 SGDLS and CDR2 YYNGEE. The CDR3 DNA reads TGTGCCAGCAGCCCGGGACTAGCGGCCTACGAGCAGTACTTC. Encoded protein: CASSPGLAAYEQYF. The full variable domain, completed using reference TRBV9 and TRBJ2-7, is DSGVTQTPKHLITATGQRVTLRCSPRSGDLSVYWYQQSLDQGLQFLIQYYNGEERAKGNILERFSAQQFPDLHSELNLSSLELGDSALYFCASSPGLAAYEQYFGPGTRLTVT.

The CDR3 nucleotides are TGTGCCAGCACAACAGGAAGTGAAAAACTGTTTTTT. Translation: CASTTGSEKLFF. The chain recombines TRBV28 with TRBJ1-4; the D gene is possibly TRBD1 (5 bases). The CDR3 covers 12 residues. Germline V gene lookup returns CDR1 MDHEN and CDR2 SYDVKM. The V and J ends lost 7 bases and 7 bases respectively, with 10 bases between them.

CDR3 coding DNA: TGTGCCAGCAGTTTGGGCCCGCCAAACTATGGCTACACCTTC. As protein: CASSLGPPNYGYTF. This chain uses TRBV28 with TRBJ1-2, with no clear D. V lost 3 bases to trimming and J lost 2 bases, with 10 bases between them. CDR1 and CDR2 (germline): MDHEN, SYDVKM. This CDR3 comprises 14 residues.

This clone was seen a handful of times. V usage is TRBV7-9 and J usage is TRBJ1-2, with D unclear. This CDR3 comprises 14 residues. Trimming removed 5 bases at V and 3 bases at J, with 13 bases between. The germline CDR1 and CDR2 sequences are SEHNR and FQNEAQ (reference sequence). The CDR3 nucleotides read TGTGCCAGCAGCCCCGCTATGACTTACTATGGCTACACCTTC. Its protein product is CASSPAMTYYGYTF.

The genes are TRBV5-1 and TRBJ1-3, with D uncertain. Germline V gene data show CDR1 as SGHRS and CDR2 as YFSETQ. V shed 0 bases and J shed 5 bases, with 9 bases lying between them. CDR3 size: 14 residues. This CDR3 is CASSLDTPRNTIYF. The CDR3 region has the DNA TGCGCCAGCAGCTTGGACACCCCGCGAAACACCATATATTTT.

The genes are TRBV14 and TRBJ1-1; D not certain. The CDR3 is made up of 14 amino acids. V was pared by 1 base and J by 2 bases, with 8 bases between. CDR1 SGHDN and CDR2 FVKESK come from the germline V gene. CDR3 sequence: CASSQARGNTEAFF. The CDR3 region has the DNA TGTGCCAGCAGCCAAGCGCGCGGAAACACTGAAGCTTTCTTT.

The table lists this clone with a count of one. The chain uses TRBV24-1 and TRBJ2-6, with 7 bases fitting TRBD1. The length of the CDR3 is 17 residues. The ends lost 2 bases at V and 2 bases at J; junction bases unmatched: 5. Germline CDR1 and CDR2: KGHDR and SFDVKD. The CDR3 loop reads CATSDSATGPGANVLTF. In DNA form, the CDR3 reads TGTGCCACCAGTGATTCCGCGACAGGGCCTGGGGCCAACGTCCTGACTTTC.

This clone was observed a single time. V usage is TRBV28 and J usage is TRBJ1-2, with 7 nucleotides matching TRBD1. Germline CDR1 is MDHEN and CDR2 is SYDVKM. The CDR3 covers 15 residues. J gave up 6 bases and V 4 bases, and 11 bases lay outside the gene matches. CDR3 sequence: CASSSQGTAWHGYTF. The CDR3 bases are TGTGCCAGCAGTTCCCAAGGGACAGCTTGGCATGGCTACACCTTC.

Only a few counts were recorded for this clone. This chain uses TRBV4-3 with TRBJ1-2; D remains ambiguous. V lost 0 bases, J lost 3 bases, and 8 bases lay in between. The CDR3 spans 14 residues. In germline, CDR1 is LGHNA, CDR2 YSLEER. CDR3 sequence reads: CASSQDTNYYGYTF. DNA of the CDR3: TGCGCCAGCAGCCAAGATACGAACTACTATGGCTACACCTTC.